The rows below give T cell receptor beta chains drawn from one sample of a study of early T cells in non-severe SARS-CoV-2 infection. A single record per CDR3 protein comes from TCRdb applying MiXCR to the 5' RACE reads. This sample has about 66,000 distinct CDR3 sequences, with roughly 18% found just once. Source: whole blood, taken at baseline. The receptors were sampled from an adult who was a healthcare worker with PCR-confirmed SARS-CoV-2 infection or an uninfected control (not recorded which). Each CDR3 is given with its conserved first and last residue. The D gene is left open where the match is weak. Not every row has a clone size; where given, it reads once, few, many or a size class.

v_call	j_call	d_call	clone_size	cdr3_nt	cdr3_aa
TRBV19	TRBJ2-1	-	-	TGTGCCAGTAGTAGAGGACTCATTTCCTACAATGAGCAGTTCTTC	CASSRGLISYNEQFF
TRBV12-3/TRBV12-4	TRBJ1-2	-	-	TGTGCCAGCAGGGAGGGGAGAGGTGGCTACACCTTC	CASREGRGGYTF
TRBV27	TRBJ1-5	-	few	TGTGCCAGCAGTTTCCATAAAAAGGGTACCGAGTACCAGCCCCAGCATTTT	CASSFHKKGTEYQPQHF
TRBV5-6	TRBJ2-2	TRBD1	many	TGTGCCAGCAGCTTGTTAGGGACAGCGAACACCGGGGAGCTGTTTTTT	CASSLLGTANTGELFF
TRBV19	TRBJ1-4	-	-	TGTGCCAGTAGTCCCCAGTACGCCAATGAAAAACTGTTTTTT	CASSPQYANEKLFF
TRBV7-8	TRBJ2-1	TRBD1	-	TGTGCCAGCAGTCCCGAGGGGGCCGTGCACAATGAGCAGTTCTTC	CASSPEGAVHNEQFF
TRBV6-6	TRBJ2-2	-	-	TGTGCCAGCAGTTACGGCTGGGGCCGGGAGCTGTTTTTT	CASSYGWGRELFF
TRBV18	TRBJ2-3	-	few	TGTGCCAGCTCACGATCAGATACGCAGTATTTT	CASSRSDTQYF
TRBV14	TRBJ2-2	-	-	TGTGCCAGCAGCCTTAAGGCGAACACCGGGGAGCTGTTTTTT	CASSLKANTGELFF
TRBV11-2	TRBJ2-5	TRBD2	-	TGTGCCAGCAGCTGGGGACTAGCGGGGGGGCAGGAGACCCAGTACTTC	CASSWGLAGGQETQYF
TRBV13	TRBJ2-7	TRBD1	many	TGTGCCAGCAGCTTTGGACCGGGACAGGGAAAGGACGAGCAGTACTTC	CASSFGPGQGKDEQYF
TRBV19	TRBJ1-5	-	-	TGTGCCAGTATCCCGGGCAGGGGCAATCAGCCCCAGCATTTT	CASIPGRGNQPQHF
TRBV9	TRBJ2-3	-	-	TGTGCCAGCAGCGACCACGGCACAGATACGCAGTATTTT	CASSDHGTDTQYF
TRBV27	TRBJ2-3	TRBD2	many	TGTGCCAGCAGTTTAAACCTAGCGGGAAGAGATACGCAGTATTTT	CASSLNLAGRDTQYF
TRBV7-6	TRBJ2-2	TRBD2	-	TGTGCCAGCAGCCCTACCGTCCGACTAGCGGGAAACACCGGGGAGCTGTTTTTT	CASSPTVRLAGNTGELFF
TRBV6-6	TRBJ2-1	TRBD2	-	TGTGCCAGCAGTCCCACTAGCGGGGACAATGAGCAGTTCTTC	CASSPTSGDNEQFF
TRBV29-1	TRBJ2-5	TRBD1	-	TGCAGCGTTGGGGGGGGACAGGGATTCGAGACCCAGTACTTC	CSVGGGQGFETQYF
TRBV10-3	TRBJ1-2	-	-	TGTGCCATCAGCGAACCAACACTCGACAGGCCCGCCTTC	CAISEPTLDRPAF
TRBV10-3	TRBJ2-1	-	-	TGTGCCATCAGTGAGCTACAGGGTAGCGATGAGCAGTTCTTC	CAISELQGSDEQFF
TRBV11-3	TRBJ2-3	TRBD2	-	TGTGCCAGCAGTCGGACTAGCGGGGGTATCACAGATACGCAGTATTTT	CASSRTSGGITDTQYF
TRBV7-9	TRBJ2-7	TRBD1	few	TGTGCCAGCAGCTCCATACCTAGGCAGGGGGCCTACGAGCAGTACTTC	CASSSIPRQGAYEQYF
TRBV9	TRBJ2-7	TRBD1	-	TGTGCCAGCAGCGAGGGGACAGGGCTAAAGCAGTACTTC	CASSEGTGLKQYF
TRBV27	TRBJ2-7	TRBD2	many	TGTGCCAGCAGTTCTCGAGGACTAGTCGTTTCCTACGAGCAGTACTTC	CASSSRGLVVSYEQYF
TRBV21-1	TRBJ1-1	-	-	TGTGCCAGCAGCAAAACGCCCCCGCGCAGGGACACTGAAGCTTTCTTT	CASSKTPPRRDTEAFF
TRBV7-2	TRBJ2-2	TRBD2	many	TGTGCCAGCAGCTCACCTAGCGGGAGGGTTACCGGGGAGCTGTTTTTT	CASSSPSGRVTGELFF
TRBV12-3/TRBV12-4	TRBJ1-1	-	-	TGTGCCAGCAGCACCACAAGGAACACTGAAGCTTTCTTT	CASSTTRNTEAFF
TRBV29-1	TRBJ2-5	TRBD1	many	TGCAGCGGAGGGACAGACGGAGAGACCCAGTACTTC	CSGGTDGETQYF
TRBV28	TRBJ2-4	TRBD2	few	TGTGCCAGCAGCCAGGGACTAGCGGGGGCCCGGCTAGCCAAAAACATTCAGTACTTC	CASSQGLAGARLAKNIQYF
TRBV19	TRBJ2-2	TRBD1	once	TGTGCCAGTATTGGACAGGGGAACACCGGGGAGCTGTTTTTT	CASIGQGNTGELFF
TRBV6-5	TRBJ2-3	-	many	TGTGCCAGCAGTTCAGGACACCCCACGGAAGCAGATACGCAGTATTTT	CASSSGHPTEADTQYF
TRBV6-5	TRBJ2-7	-	-	TGTGCCAGCGGGACAACCTACGAGCAGTACTTC	CASGTTYEQYF
TRBV27	TRBJ2-7	TRBD1	many	TGTGCCAGCAGACCCCTCCGGGACAGGACCTACGAGCAGTACTTC	CASRPLRDRTYEQYF
TRBV3-1	TRBJ1-2	-	few	TGTGCCAGCAGCCTAAAACTAGCAGGGCCCTATGGCTACACCTTC	CASSLKLAGPYGYTF
TRBV3-1	TRBJ1-1	-	-	TGTGCCAGCAGCCAATGGAGTACGACACCGAACACTGAAGCTTTCTTT	CASSQWSTTPNTEAFF
TRBV6-1	TRBJ2-7	TRBD2	few	TGTGCCAGCAGTGAGACTAGCGGGGACTACGAGCAGTACTTC	CASSETSGDYEQYF
TRBV28	TRBJ1-5	-	few	TGTGCCAGCAGTCCCCAATCCGGGGGGAATCAGCCCCAGCATTTT	CASSPQSGGNQPQHF
TRBV5-5	TRBJ1-1	-	-	TGTGCCAGCAGCTTGAAGGGGAACACTGAAGCTTTCTTT	CASSLKGNTEAFF
TRBV15	TRBJ1-4	TRBD1	-	TGTGCCACCAGTTTGGGACAGGGAGCGAGCATTGAAAAACTGTTTTTT	CATSLGQGASIEKLFF
TRBV20-1	TRBJ1-2	TRBD1	many	TGCAGTGCTAGAAAACGACAGGGAGGAGGCTACACCTTC	CSARKRQGGGYTF
TRBV5-1	TRBJ2-1	-	few	TGCGCCAGCAGCTTGGTGCCTAGCGATGAGCAGTTCTTC	CASSLVPSDEQFF
TRBV7-6	TRBJ2-5	-	few	TGTGCCAGCAGCCGGGACCGAGAAGAGACCCAGTACTTC	CASSRDREETQYF
TRBV19	TRBJ2-7	TRBD2	-	TGTGCCAGTAGTCCCCTAGCGGGACACTTC	CASSPLAGHF
TRBV6-1	TRBJ2-7	TRBD1	-	TGTGCCAGCAGTAACAGGGGATCGCACTACGAGCAGTACTTC	CASSNRGSHYEQYF
TRBV6-1	TRBJ2-7	-	many	TGTGCCAGCAGTCGGACACAGACCTACGAGCAGTACTTC	CASSRTQTYEQYF
TRBV7-2	TRBJ2-1	-	-	TGTGCCAGCAGCTTTGTCCCGGGACGGTCAAATGAAGTGCAGTTCTTC	CASSFVPGRSNEVQFF
TRBV20-1	TRBJ2-2	-	few	TGCAGTGCTAGGGATCCGCACGGGGAGCTGTTTTTT	CSARDPHGELFF
TRBV13	TRBJ2-2	TRBD1	many	TGTGCCAGCAGCTGGGGACAGGGGGGCACCGGGGAGCTGTTTTTT	CASSWGQGGTGELFF
TRBV18	TRBJ1-2	TRBD1	few	TGTGCCAGCTCACCACTAAAGGGGGCGTTGAGCGGCTACACCTTC	CASSPLKGALSGYTF
TRBV7-2	TRBJ2-3	-	few	TGTGCCAGCAGGTTTACAGTAGCTAGCACAGATACGCAGTATTTT	CASRFTVASTDTQYF
TRBV7-2	TRBJ2-7	TRBD2	-	TGTGCCAGCAGCTCACCGCCGGGGACTAGCATTTCCTACGAGCAGTACTTC	CASSSPPGTSISYEQYF